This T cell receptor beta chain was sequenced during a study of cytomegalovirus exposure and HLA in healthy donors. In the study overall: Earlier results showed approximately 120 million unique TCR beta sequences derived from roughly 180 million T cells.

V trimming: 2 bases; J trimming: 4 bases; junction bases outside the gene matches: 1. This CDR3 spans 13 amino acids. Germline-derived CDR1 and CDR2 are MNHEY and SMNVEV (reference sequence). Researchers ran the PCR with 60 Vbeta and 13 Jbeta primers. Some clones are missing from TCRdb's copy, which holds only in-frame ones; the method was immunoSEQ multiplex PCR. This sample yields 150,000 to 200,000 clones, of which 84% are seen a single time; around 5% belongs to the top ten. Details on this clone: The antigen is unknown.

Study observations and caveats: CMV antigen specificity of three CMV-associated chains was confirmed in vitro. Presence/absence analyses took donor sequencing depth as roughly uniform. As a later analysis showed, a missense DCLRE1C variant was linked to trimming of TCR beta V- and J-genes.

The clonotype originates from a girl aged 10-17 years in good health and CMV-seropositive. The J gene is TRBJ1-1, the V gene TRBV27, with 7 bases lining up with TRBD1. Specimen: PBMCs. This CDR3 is CASSLKGATEAFF. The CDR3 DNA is TGTGCCAGCAGTTTAAAGGGGGCCACTGAAGCTTTCTTT.